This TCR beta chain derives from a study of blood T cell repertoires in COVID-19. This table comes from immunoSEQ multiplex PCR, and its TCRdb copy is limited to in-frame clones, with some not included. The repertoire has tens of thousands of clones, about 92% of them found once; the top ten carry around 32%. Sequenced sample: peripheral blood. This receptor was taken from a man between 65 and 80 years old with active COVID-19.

For the CDR3, the DNA is TGTGCCAGCAGCCCCCAGGGGGCAGATACGCAGTATTTT. Protein sequence: CASSPQGADTQYF. The chain joins TRBV7-9 to TRBJ2-3; 7 bases match TRBD1. The CDR3 totals 13 residues. Germline V gene sequence: CDR1 SEHNR, CDR2 FQNEAQ (reference sequence). V was clipped by 5 bases and J by 4 bases; unmatched bases: 3.